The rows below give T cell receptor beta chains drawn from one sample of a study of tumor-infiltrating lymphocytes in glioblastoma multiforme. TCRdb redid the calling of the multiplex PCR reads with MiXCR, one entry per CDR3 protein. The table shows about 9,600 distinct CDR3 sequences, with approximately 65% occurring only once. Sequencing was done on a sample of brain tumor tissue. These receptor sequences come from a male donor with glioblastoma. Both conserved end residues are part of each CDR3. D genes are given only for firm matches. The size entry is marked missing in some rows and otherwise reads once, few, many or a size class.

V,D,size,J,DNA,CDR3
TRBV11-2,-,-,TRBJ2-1,TGTGCCAGCAGCTCAACAGTAAGGGTGCCTTCGCGCAATGAGCAGTTCTTC,CASSSTVRVPSRNEQFF
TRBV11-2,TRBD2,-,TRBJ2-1,TGTGCCAGCAGCCCGGGACTAGAGGGAGTCAATGTGCAGTTCTTC,CASSPGLEGVNVQFF
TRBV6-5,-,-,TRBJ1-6,TGTGCCAGCAGACACAGCTCCTATAATTCACCCCTCCATTTT,CASRHSSYNSPLHF
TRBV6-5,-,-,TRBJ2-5,TGTGCCAGCAGAAAACAGGGAGGTCAGGAGACCCAGTACTTC,CASRKQGGQETQYF
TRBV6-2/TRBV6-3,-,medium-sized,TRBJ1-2,TGTGCCAGCAGACGCGACCCGGCAAGCGGCTACACCTTC,CASRRDPASGYTF
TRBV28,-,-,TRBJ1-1,TGTGCCAGCAGCGGGACGAACACTGAAGCTTTCTTT,CASSGTNTEAFF
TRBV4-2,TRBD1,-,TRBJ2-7,TGTGCCATCAGCCAAGAGGGGACAGGGCGGGGCTCCTACGAGCAGTACTTC,CAISQEGTGRGSYEQYF
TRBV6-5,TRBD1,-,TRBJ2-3,TGTGCCAGCAACTACAGGGGGGGCACAGATACGCAGTATTTT,CASNYRGGTDTQYF
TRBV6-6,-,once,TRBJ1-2,TGTGCCAGCAGTTACGGTACAGATGGCTACACCTTC,CASSYGTDGYTF
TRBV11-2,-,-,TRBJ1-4,TGTGCCAGCAGCCTTTTTGGCGGGGCGCCTGAAAAACTGTTTTTT,CASSLFGGAPEKLFF
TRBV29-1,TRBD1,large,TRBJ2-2,TGCAGCGTTGCGCCGGGACAGGGGGCCGGGGAGCTGTTTTTT,CSVAPGQGAGELFF
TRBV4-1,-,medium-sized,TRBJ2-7,TGCGCCAGCAGCCAGGACCTGATGGGGTCCCTCGAGCAGTACTTC,CASSQDLMGSLEQYF
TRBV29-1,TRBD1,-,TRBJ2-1,TGCAGCGTCGGGAGGCGACAGGGGGGCAATGAGAAGTTCTTC,CSVGRRQGGNEKFF
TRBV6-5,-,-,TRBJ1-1,TGTGCCAGCAGTTACTCTAACACTGCAGCTTTCTTT,CASSYSNTAAFF
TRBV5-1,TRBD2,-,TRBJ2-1,TGCGCCAGCAGCTTGAAGTCTCTAGCGGGAAGTTTCAATGAGCAGCTCTTC,CASSLKSLAGSFNEQLF
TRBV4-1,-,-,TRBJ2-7,TGCGCCAGCAGCCAAGGGCAAGCAGAAATCTACGAGCAGTACTTC,CASSQGQAEIYEQYF
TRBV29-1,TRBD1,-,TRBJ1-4,TGCAGCGTTGGTATCAGGGGGGAAGAAAACCTGTTTTTC,CSVGIRGEENLFF
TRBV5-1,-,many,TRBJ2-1,TGCGCCAGCAGCTTGGCCGGTCAGGGTAGGAATGAGCAGTTCTTC,CASSLAGQGRNEQFF
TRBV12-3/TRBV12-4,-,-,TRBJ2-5,TGTGCCAGCAGACCCAGGATAGAGACCCAGTATTTC,CASRPRIETQYF
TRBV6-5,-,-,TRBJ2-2,TGTGCCGACAGTTACAAGGGTGGCAGGGAGCTGTTTTTT,CADSYKGGRELFF
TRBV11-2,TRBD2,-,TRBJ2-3,TGCGCCATCAGCTTACTAGCGGGGGAAGGTACGCAGTATTTT,CAISLLAGEGTQYF
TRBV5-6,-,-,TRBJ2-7,TGTGCCAGCAGCTGGTCCCCGTTTAGCGAGCAGTACTTT,CASSWSPFSEQYF
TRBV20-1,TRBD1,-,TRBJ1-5,TGCAGTGCTAGTATTACAGGGGGCGGACAGCCCCAGCAGTTT,CSASITGGGQPQQF
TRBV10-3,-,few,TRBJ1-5,TGTGCCATCTGGGGTGGAGGCGCTAATCAGCCCCAGCATTTT,CAIWGGGANQPQHF
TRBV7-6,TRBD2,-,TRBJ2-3,TGTGCCAGCAGCTTATATAGCGGGAGACCAGATACGCAGTATTTT,CASSLYSGRPDTQYF
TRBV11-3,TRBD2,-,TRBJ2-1,TGTGCCAGCAGCTTAGATCTTGCTAGCGGGAGCCCCTACAATGAGCAGTTCTTC,CASSLDLASGSPYNEQFF
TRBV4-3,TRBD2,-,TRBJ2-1,TGCGCCAGCAGCCAGGGTACGACGGGAGGGTTCTACAATGAGCAGTTCTTC,CASSQGTTGGFYNEQFF
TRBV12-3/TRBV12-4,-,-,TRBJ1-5,TGTGCCAGCAGTTTCAATCAGCCCCAGCATTTT,CASSFNQPQHF
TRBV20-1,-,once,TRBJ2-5,TGCAGTGCCGAACCTAGGGGGACGCTCCTTGAGGAGACCCAGTACTTC,CSAEPRGTLLEETQYF
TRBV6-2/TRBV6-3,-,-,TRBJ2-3,TGTGCCAGCAGCACGACGCCGAACGCGGATACGCAGTATTTT,CASSTTPNADTQYF
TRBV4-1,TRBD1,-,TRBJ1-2,TGTGCCAGCAGCCAAGATAGGTACAGGGGGAACTTTGGCTACACTTTC,CASSQDRYRGNFGYTF
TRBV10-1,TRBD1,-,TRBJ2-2,TGCTCCAGCAGTTGGGACAGGGGGACCGGGGAGCTGTTTTTT,CSSSWDRGTGELFF
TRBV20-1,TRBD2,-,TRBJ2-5,TGCAGTGCTAGTTCCCCTAGCGGGAGATCGGGAGAGACCCAGTACTTC,CSASSPSGRSGETQYF
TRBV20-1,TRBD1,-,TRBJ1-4,TGCAGTGCTAGAGAGACAGGGGAACGTGAAAAACTGTTTTTT,CSARETGEREKLFF
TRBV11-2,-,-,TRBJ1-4,TGTGCCAGCAGCCTCAACCAGAATGAAAAACTGTTTTTT,CASSLNQNEKLFF
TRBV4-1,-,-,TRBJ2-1,TGCGCCAGCAGCCAAGGGACGGGGAGAAACTCCTACAATGATCAGTTCTTC,CASSQGTGRNSYNDQFF
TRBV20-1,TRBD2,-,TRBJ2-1,TGCAGTGCTAGGGGACTAGCGGGATCAAATGAGCAGTTCTTC,CSARGLAGSNEQFF
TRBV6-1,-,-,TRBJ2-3,TGTGCCAGCCTCGGCGGCACTACCCTATCAGATACGCAGTATTTC,CASLGGTTLSDTQYF
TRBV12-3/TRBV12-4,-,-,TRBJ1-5,TGTGCCAGCTCAATAGGACTGGATCAGCCCCAGCATTTT,CASSIGLDQPQHF
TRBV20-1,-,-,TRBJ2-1,TGCAGTGCTAGAGATCCGCGGACTACCTACAGTAAGCAGTCCTTC,CSARDPRTTYSKQSF
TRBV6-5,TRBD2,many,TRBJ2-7,TGTGCCAGCAGTACCGTAGCGGGGCAAGGGAAGTACTTC,CASSTVAGQGKYF
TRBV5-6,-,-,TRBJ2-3,TGTGCCAGCAAGGCACAGGGACGGACAGATACGCAGTATTTT,CASKAQGRTDTQYF